This T cell receptor beta chain was profiled in a study of T cells after yellow fever vaccination. Study-level findings and limits: Contamination of FACS-sorted repertoires by abundant clonotypes from the bulk population could occur. Post-booster reappearance was seen for most primary-vaccination clones (around 96% CD4, roughly 86% CD8).

Only a few counts were recorded for this clonotype. Its target is not known. The CDR3 is 15 residues long. The V end was cut by 5 bases, the J end by 1 base, with 14 bases between. Germline-derived CDR1 and CDR2 are SEHNR and FQNEAQ (reference sequence). TCRdb re-derived calls from the 5' RACE reads in MiXCR, one entry per CDR3 protein. The data contain 500,000 to 650,000 distinct CDR3 sequences, about 12% of them seen just once; the ten biggest clones take up 15%. The source was PBMCs, collected on the day of the yellow fever booster vaccination. This chain connects TRBV7-9 to TRBJ1-1; D is uncertain. The receptor was derived from a man younger than 40 who received the YFV17D yellow fever vaccine. CDR3 residues: CASSPPGARNTEAFF. CDR3 coding DNA: TGTGCCAGCAGCCCCCCCGGCGCTCGGAACACTGAAGCTTTCTTT.